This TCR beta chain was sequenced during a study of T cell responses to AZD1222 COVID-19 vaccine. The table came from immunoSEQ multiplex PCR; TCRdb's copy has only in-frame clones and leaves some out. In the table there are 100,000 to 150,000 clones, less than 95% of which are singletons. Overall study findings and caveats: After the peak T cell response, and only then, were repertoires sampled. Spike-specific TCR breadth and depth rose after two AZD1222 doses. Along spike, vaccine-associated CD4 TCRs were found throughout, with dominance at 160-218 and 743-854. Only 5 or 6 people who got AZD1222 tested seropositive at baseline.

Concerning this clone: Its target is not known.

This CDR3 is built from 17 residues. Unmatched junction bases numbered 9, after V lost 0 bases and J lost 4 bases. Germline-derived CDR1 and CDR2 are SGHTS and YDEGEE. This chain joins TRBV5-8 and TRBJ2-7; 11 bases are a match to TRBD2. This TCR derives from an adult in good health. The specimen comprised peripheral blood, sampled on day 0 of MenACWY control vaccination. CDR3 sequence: CASSLGNLAGGPYEQYF. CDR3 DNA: TGTGCCAGCAGCTTGGGGAATTTAGCGGGAGGGCCTTACGAGCAGTACTTC.